This TCR beta chain was sequenced in a study of T-cell reconstitution after alpha-beta-depleted transplantation in children. This clonotype was counted many times. Unique molecular identifiers were used to barcode this TCRbeta library. MiXCR was run by TCRdb on the PCR reads, yielding one entry per CDR3 protein. The table records about 340,000 distinct CDR3 sequences, 10% of them present only once. The material sequenced was PBMCs from the stem cell graft donor, taken from the stem cell graft. The sequence derives from a human donor who donated a stem cell graft to a child with acute lymphoblastic leukemia.

CDR3 bases: TGTGCCAGCAGGCCGTTTACAGAGAACACTGAAGCTTTCTTT. Translated: CASRPFTENTEAFF. This sequence joins TRBV7-2 and TRBJ1-1; D remains unclear. The germline V gene encodes CDR1 SGHTA and CDR2 FQGNSA. The CDR3 sequence is 14 residues long. Trimming took 6 bases from V and 1 from J, leaving 12 bases between them.